This TCR beta chain was identified during a study of beta chain features in type 1 diabetes. General observations from the study: VDJ junctions from patients with type 1 diabetes contained fewer insertions and more deletions. Equally in patients and controls, shorter templates might have been favored by PCR.

As regards this clone: Antigen: not known.

The V end was cut by 0 bases, the J end by 2 bases, with 14 bases between. CDR1 and CDR2 (germline): SGHNT, YYREEE (reference sequence). The CDR3 extends over 16 amino acids. The investigators reverse transcribed all of the isolated RNA, so they sequenced expressed TCRB transcripts. Roughly 1 million reads per sample were averaged for stem cell-like memory samples. Assay used: immunoSEQ multiplex PCR; TCRdb lists only in-frame clones, some missing. The top ten hold about 0.063% of the sample, which has about 110,000 clones, almost 40% seen once. Via CD45RO/CCR7/CD25/CD127/CD95/CD27, cells of the CD4+ naive, central memory, regulatory and stem cell-like memory subsets were sorted.

Sample: stem cell memory CD4+ T cells from blood. This receptor was identified in a woman under 30 in good health. The chain uses TRBV5-4 and TRBJ1-2; no reliable D call. The CDR3 sequence: CASSLALTLRNYGYTF. CDR3 sequence (DNA): TGTGCCAGCAGCTTGGCCTTAACTCTCCGAAACTATGGCTACACCTTC.